This T cell receptor (beta chain) was identified during a study of T cell responses to AZD1222 COVID-19 vaccine. Overall study results and limits: Once two AZD1222 doses were given, Spike-specific TCR breadth and depth went up. Most donors were white British, females outnumbered males, and clonal diversity was possibly underestimated. After the peak T cell response, and only then, were repertoires sampled.

Clones were read by immunoSEQ multiplex PCR, and TCRdb kept only the in-frame ones, dropping some. The sample carries about 200,000 clones, around 93% recorded once. Trimming removed 2 bases from V and 6 bases from J, with 3 bases in between. The CDR3 totals 11 residues. Germline lookup yields CDR1 LGHDT and CDR2 YNNKEL (reference sequence). Second doses that came at about 4 or about 12 weeks were put together. Notes on this clone: Its antigen is currently unknown.

The source is an adult who received the AZD1222 COVID-19 vaccine. This specimen was peripheral blood, taken 28 days after the second AZD1222 dose. This rearrangement joins TRBV3-1 (or the pseudogene TRBV3-2) to TRBJ2-3; D is unresolved. The CDR3 sequence is CASSQIDTQYF. As DNA, the CDR3 is TGTGCCAGCAGCCAAATCGATACGCAGTATTTT.